This T cell receptor (beta chain) appears in the sequencing data of a study of shared clonotypes between healthy human individuals. Study-wide context: A couple of women and a few men aged 18 to 49 made up the donors.

This CDR3 has 15 amino acids. Study conclusions and caveats: For sorted subsets, rarefaction showed incomplete sequencing despite large depth. Non-shared clonotypes showed lower generation probabilities than clonotypes common to all four donors.

Produced via immunoSEQ multiplex PCR; TCRdb's table is partial and in-frame only. The sample records about a million clones, over 75% being singletons. With respect to this clone: Its specificity is not known.

The sample consisted of memory CD4+ T cells sorted from blood. Subset: CD45RA-negative fraction. This receptor was identified in a man between 18 and 35 years old in good health. V gene TRBV21-1 combines with J gene TRBJ2-7; TRBD2 reflects the table's D call only, with no check against the DNA. TRBV21-1 is marked as a pseudogene. CDR3: CASSKTSGGAYEQYF. CDR3 in DNA: TGTGCCAGCAGCAAAACTAGCGGAGGGGCATACGAGCAGTACTTC.